The 32 T cell receptor beta chains below all came from one sample that was sequenced in a study of T cell responses to AZD1222 COVID-19 vaccine. Sequencing used immunoSEQ multiplex PCR; TCRdb keeps in-frame clones, though not all of them. The sample lists 120,000 to 150,000 clones, more than 75% occurring once. Sequenced here: peripheral blood, sampled 28 days after the second AZD1222 dose. The receptors here all came from an adult who received the AZD1222 COVID-19 vaccine.

The genes are TRBV5-1 and TRBJ2-6; D might be TRBD1 (6 bases). The CDR3 is 18 residues long. Trimming took 1 base from V and 4 from J, leaving 18 bases between them. In germline, CDR1 is SGHRS, CDR2 YFSETQ. DNA of the CDR3: TGCGCCAGCAGCTTGCCCTTCCTTTCCGGGACAGGGGCCAACGTCCTGACTTTC. It encodes CASSLPFLSGTGANVLTF.

The V call is TRBV3-1 (or the pseudogene TRBV3-2), the J call TRBJ1-2, with 7 bases fitting TRBD1. Germline values: CDR1 LGHDT, CDR2 YNNKEL (reference sequence). Unmatched junction bases numbered 11, after V lost 4 bases and J lost 6 bases. The CDR3 runs to 15 residues. The CDR3 loop is CASSPLDRERHGYTF. The CDR3 bases are TGTGCCAGCAGCCCCCTCGACAGGGAGAGGCATGGCTACACCTTC.

Only one count was recorded for this clone. The CDR3 DNA is TGCAGCGTTGTAGGTGGGGACACCTCCTACGAGCAGTACTTC. Translation: CSVVGGDTSYEQYF. The chain uses TRBV29-1 and TRBJ2-7, with D possibly matching TRBD1 (6 bases). V was trimmed by 4 bases and J by 0 bases, leaving 13 bases between them. The CDR3 extends over 14 amino acids. Germline loops: CDR1 SQVTM, CDR2 ANQGSEA.

This sequence joins TRBV29-1 and TRBJ2-5; no clear D. In germline, CDR1 is SQVTM, CDR2 ANQGSEA. V was trimmed by 4 bases and J by 0 bases, leaving 9 bases between them. The CDR3 is made up of 13 amino acids. DNA of the CDR3: TGCAGCGTTGTCCCGGGTGACCAAGAGACCCAGTACTTC. Translating it yields CSVVPGDQETQYF.

The chain couples TRBV7-9 to TRBJ2-3, with TRBD2 matching over 8 bases. The CDR3 has 16 amino acids. Germline V CDR1 and CDR2: SEHNR, FQNEAQ (reference sequence). J was trimmed by 5 bases and V by 5 bases; bases with no gene match: 12. The CDR3 region has the DNA TGTGCCAGCAGCCCCGGGAGCGGGAGTTCGGTAGATACGCAGTATTTT. Its protein is CASSPGSGSSVDTQYF. Together with reference TRBV7-9 and TRBJ2-3, the CDR3 gives the full variable domain: DTGVSQNPRHKITKRGQNVTFRCDPISEHNRLYWYRQTLGQGPEFLTYFQNEAQLEKSRLLSDRFSAERPKGSFSTLEIQRTEQGDSAMYLCASSPGSGSSVDTQYFGPGTRLTVL.

The rearrangement joins TRBV11-1 to TRBJ1-6; D remains unclear. The CDR3 covers 14 residues. Germline loops: CDR1 SGHAT, CDR2 FQDESV (reference sequence). Trimming stripped 3 bases from V and 10 bases from J, with 13 bases between. CDR3 residues: CASSFSVRGSPLHF. The CDR3 nucleotides read TGTGCCAGCAGCTTTTCCGTACGGGGATCACCCCTCCACTTT.

This clone was seen more than once but under ten times. This chain links TRBV7-2 with TRBJ2-7, with D unclear. Germline-derived CDR1 and CDR2 are SGHTA and FQGNSA. The length of the CDR3 is 13 residues. Trimming pared 3 bases from V and 2 bases from J, leaving 8 bases between. The chain's CDR3 is CASSFGTAYEQYF. CDR3 DNA sequence: TGTGCCAGCAGCTTTGGCACGGCCTACGAGCAGTACTTC.

The gene calls are TRBV6-5 and TRBJ2-3; possible D gene TRBD2, 5 bases. Trimming took 2 bases from V and 4 from J, leaving 16 bases between them. CDR3 length: 16 residues. Germline CDR1 reads MNHEY; CDR2 reads SVGAGI. The CDR3 nucleotides are TGTGCCAGCAGTTACGACGCTGAGGGAGTCGCAGATACGCAGTATTTT. Its translation is CASSYDAEGVADTQYF.

This clone appeared once. The chain has TRBV12-3 or TRBV12-4 and TRBJ2-1, with no clear D. The CDR3 contains 13 residues. Trimming pared 7 bases from V and 7 bases from J, leaving 14 bases between. CDR3 bases: TGTGCCAGCATTCCCCCGGCCAGTAATGAGCAGTTCTTC. Protein sequence: CASIPPASNEQFF.

The CDR3 is CASSLSLAGVGEQFF. CDR3 DNA: TGTGCCAGCAGTTTATCACTAGCGGGAGTTGGTGAGCAGTTCTTC. The chain combines TRBV27 with TRBJ2-1; 11 bases align to TRBD2. Germline assignment: CDR1 MNHEY and CDR2 SMNVEV (reference sequence). CDR3 size: 15 residues. V dropped 0 bases and J dropped 9; count of bases not matched to a gene: 4.

The V gene is TRBV5-1, the J gene TRBJ2-4; D possibly corresponds to TRBD2 (6 bases). The CDR3 runs 15 residues. Trimming removed 4 bases from V and 7 bases from J, with 18 bases in between. Germline V gives CDR1 SGHRS, CDR2 YFSETQ. The CDR3 is CASSKGASGTNIQYF. The CDR3 bases are TGCGCCAGCAGCAAGGGAGCTTCCGGGACTAACATTCAGTACTTC.

This clone was counted a few times. The chain is built from TRBV2 and TRBJ2-2; 11 bases map to TRBD2. Germline V CDR1 and CDR2: SNHLY, FYNNEI. CDR3 size: 15 residues. With V trimmed by 6 bases and J by 4 bases, 4 bases remained unmatched. Written as DNA, the CDR3 is TGTGCCAGCAGAACGACTAGCGGGGCCACCGGGGAGCTGTTTTTT. Translated, it gives CASRTTSGATGELFF.

The chain employs TRBV20-1 and TRBJ2-3; D perhaps matches TRBD1 (5 bases). Trimming cost V 3 bases and J 5 bases, with 9 bases left between them. This CDR3 spans 12 amino acids. Germline CDR1 reads DFQATT; CDR2 reads SNEGSKA (reference sequence). The chain's CDR3 is CSASFREDTQYF. Here the CDR3 DNA reads TGCAGTGCTAGTTTCAGGGAAGATACGCAGTATTTT.

This chain links TRBV18 with TRBJ1-5, with TRBD1 as a possible D gene (5 bases). V lost 4 bases and J 4 bases, leaving 8 bases between the germline ends. Germline assignment: CDR1 KGHSH and CDR2 LQKENI. CDR3 length: 13 amino acids. CDR3: CASSLRQNQPQHF. The CDR3 region has the DNA TGTGCCAGCTCACTCAGACAGAATCAGCCCCAGCATTTT. The full variable domain, with the rest looked up from reference TRBV18 and TRBJ1-5, is NAGVMQNPRHLVRRRGQEARLRCSPMKGHSHVYWYRQLPEEGLKFMVYLQKENIIDESGMPKERFSAEFPKEGPSILRIQQVVRGDSAAYFCASSLRQNQPQHFGDGTRLSIL.

The chain carries TRBV11-3 and TRBJ1-1; weak D call: TRBD1 (5 bases). Trimming removed 4 bases from V and 8 bases from J, with 11 bases in between. The germline gives CDR1 SGHNT, CDR2 YENEEA. The CDR3 runs to 12 residues. CDR3 in amino acids: CASSSRGSEAFF. DNA for the CDR3: TGTGCCAGCAGCTCCCGGGGGTCGGAAGCTTTCTTT.

This clone was observed once. CDR3 region: CASSDTSNQPQHF. The CDR3, as DNA: TGCGCCAGCAGTGACACCAGCAATCAGCCCCAGCATTTT. The chain has TRBV10-1 and TRBJ1-5, with D unresolved. Germline loops: CDR1 WNHNN, CDR2 SYGVQD (reference sequence). The V gene lost 3 bases and the J gene lost 1 base, with 4 bases spanning the gap. The CDR3 spans 13 residues.

The rearrangement joins TRBV10-3 to TRBJ1-2; D is unresolved. Germline CDR1 and CDR2: ENHRY and SYGVKD. The CDR3 sequence is 13 residues long. V was cut by 3 bases and J by 5 bases, with 10 bases left in between. CDR3 protein: CAISEWTYYGYTF. In nucleotides, the CDR3 is TGTGCCATCAGTGAATGGACGTATTATGGCTACACCTTC.

The sample holds one count of this clone. The V call is TRBV3-1 (or the pseudogene TRBV3-2), the J call TRBJ1-4; 7 bases match TRBD1. After removal of 4 bases from V and 2 bases from J, the junction contained 4 bases not matched to a gene. The CDR3 spans 15 residues. CDR1 LGHDT and CDR2 YNNKEL come from the germline V gene (reference sequence). In nucleotides, the CDR3 is TGTGCCAGCAGCCGCCCGGGACAGACTAATGAAAAACTGTTTTTT. Protein sequence: CASSRPGQTNEKLFF.

The chain is built from TRBV5-4 and TRBJ2-1, with D possibly TRBD2 on 6 matching bases. There are 16 residues in the CDR3. Per the germline V gene, CDR1 is SGHNT and CDR2 is YYREEE (reference sequence). The germline V and J ends were trimmed by 4 bases and 7 bases, with 21 bases remaining between them. This CDR3 reads CASSPSRDLRGNEQFF. CDR3 in DNA: TGTGCCAGCAGCCCGTCCCGGGACCTCCGGGGGAATGAGCAGTTCTTC. The whole variable domain, remainder taken from reference TRBV5-4 and TRBJ2-1, is ETGVTQSPTHLIKTRGQQVTLRCSSQSGHNTVSWYQQALGQGPQFIFQYYREEENGRGNFPPRFSGLQFPNYSSELNVNALELDDSALYLCASSPSRDLRGNEQFFGPGTRLTVL.

The V call is TRBV12-5, the J call TRBJ2-2, with D possibly matching TRBD1 (5 bases). From germline, CDR1 is LGHNT and CDR2 FRNRAP. The V gene lost 2 bases and the J gene lost 7 bases, with 20 bases spanning the gap. CDR3 size: 17 residues. CDR3 nucleotides: TGTGCTAGTGGTTTGAACCCCAGGGTGAGGTCGGGCGGGGAGCTGTTTTTT. Translation: CASGLNPRVRSGGELFF.

The rearrangement uses TRBV5-1 and TRBJ2-5, with D perhaps matching TRBD2 (5 bases). V was pared by 1 base and J by 1 base, with 8 bases between. The CDR3 is 14 residues long. In germline, CDR1 is SGHRS, CDR2 YFSETQ. The CDR3 DNA reads TGCGCCAGCAGCTTGATCGGGGTCCAAGAGACCCAGTACTTC. Translating gives CASSLIGVQETQYF.

J is TRBJ1-3 and V is TRBV7-8; perhaps TRBD1 as D (5 bases). V lost 1 base, J lost 0 bases, and 13 bases lay in between. The CDR3 totals 17 residues. Per germline, CDR1 SGHVS and CDR2 FQNEAQ. The CDR3 is CASSLVPGENSGNTIYF. CDR3 bases: TGTGCCAGCAGCTTAGTACCGGGGGAGAACTCTGGAAACACCATATATTTT.

This chain uses TRBV7-6 with TRBJ2-5, with D perhaps matching TRBD2 (6 bases). The V gene's germline CDR1 is SGHVS and CDR2 FNYEAQ. Trimming pared 1 base from V and 5 bases from J, leaving 20 bases between. The CDR3 length is 17 residues. Here the CDR3 DNA reads TGTGCCAGCAGCTTAGGTTCCAGGACTATGAATCTGGAGACCCAGTACTTC. Translated, it gives CASSLGSRTMNLETQYF.

This clone was recorded once. J is TRBJ1-2 and V is TRBV18; D is unclear. This CDR3 spans 13 amino acids. V lost 1 base and J 0 bases, leaving 3 bases between the germline ends. Looked up from germline, CDR1 is KGHSH and CDR2 is LQKENI. CDR3 region: CASSPRANYGYTF. Written as DNA, the CDR3 is TGTGCCAGCTCACCACGTGCTAACTATGGCTACACCTTC.

The genes are TRBV5-4 and TRBJ2-1; D gene ambiguous. The V end lost 4 bases, the J end lost 3 bases, and 5 bases lay between the germline ends. Germline V gives CDR1 SGHNT, CDR2 YYREEE (reference sequence). The CDR3 consists of 12 residues. CDR3 nucleotides: TGTGCCAGCAGCCTCGACTACAATGAGCAGTTCTTC. It codes for CASSLDYNEQFF.

The chain carries TRBV7-9 and TRBJ1-1; D is ambiguous. This CDR3 comprises 13 residues. Germline CDR1 reads SEHNR; CDR2 reads FQNEAQ (reference sequence). Between the trimmed V and J ends, which lost 4 bases and 11 bases, there was a span of 17 bases. CDR3 DNA: TGTGCCAGCAGCTCGATGGCCGGTCCCTCGGCTTTCTTT. Protein: CASSSMAGPSAFF.

The rearrangement joins TRBV7-6 to TRBJ1-2; 8 positions agree with TRBD1. The CDR3 is made up of 15 amino acids. Trimming cost V 2 bases and J 4 bases; bases outside gene matches: 6. Per germline, CDR1 SGHVS and CDR2 FNYEAQ. CDR3 nucleotide sequence: TGTGCCAGCAGCTTAAGGGGACAGGCGATCTATGGCTACACCTTC. Amino acid sequence: CASSLRGQAIYGYTF.

The V and J genes are TRBV29-1 and TRBJ2-1; D might be TRBD2 (5 bases). V lost 4 bases, J lost 4 bases, and 11 bases lay in between. The germline gives CDR1 SQVTM, CDR2 ANQGSEA. This CDR3 has 13 residues. The CDR3 reads CSVGEWTYNEQFF. DNA for the CDR3: TGCAGCGTTGGAGAATGGACTTACAATGAGCAGTTCTTC.

This chain uses TRBV5-1 with TRBJ1-1, with 10 bases aligning to TRBD1. The CDR3 is 14 amino acids. V lost 3 bases to trimming and J lost 3 bases; unmatched junction nucleotides: 2. Germline loops: CDR1 SGHRS, CDR2 YFSETQ. The CDR3 region has the DNA TGCGCCAGCAGCTCAGACAGGGGGCACACTGAAGCTTTCTTT. Residues: CASSSDRGHTEAFF.

This chain joins TRBV10-2 and TRBJ2-1; 7 bases line up with TRBD1. V trimming: 6 bases; J trimming: 1 base; junction bases outside the gene matches: 0. Germline assignment: CDR1 WSHSY and CDR2 SAAADI. This CDR3 is built from 13 residues. CDR3 residues: CASRDRSYNEQFF. As DNA, the CDR3 is TGCGCCAGCAGGGACAGGTCCTACAATGAGCAGTTCTTC.

This chain links TRBV4-2 with TRBJ2-1; TRBD2 agrees at 12 bases. CDR1 is LGHNA and CDR2 is YNFKEQ in the germline V gene. Trimming cost V 0 bases and J 6 bases; bases outside gene matches: 12. There are 19 residues in the CDR3. The CDR3 coding sequence is TGTGCCAGCAGCCAAGAATCGGGTCAAACTAGCGGGGGGCTCAATGAGCAGTTCTTC. Translated: CASSQESGQTSGGLNEQFF.

V and J are TRBV7-9 and TRBJ2-3; D remains unclear. Trimming left V 2 bases short and J 3 bases short, with 0 bases between. The CDR3 is 11 residues long. Germline assignment: CDR1 SEHNR and CDR2 FQNEAQ (reference sequence). The CDR3 bases are TGTGCCAGCAGCTTAACAGATACGCAGTATTTT. Amino acid sequence: CASSLTDTQYF. Full variable domain (outside the CDR3, taken from reference TRBV7-9 and TRBJ2-3): DTGVSQNPRHKITKRGQNVTFRCDPISEHNRLYWYRQTLGQGPEFLTYFQNEAQLEKSRLLSDRFSAERPKGSFSTLEIQRTEQGDSAMYLCASSLTDTQYFGPGTRLTVL.